This T cell receptor beta chain was sequenced during a study of blood T cell repertoires in COVID-19. Study details: Collection of acute and convalescent COVID-19 samples took place in the United States, Italy and Spain.

This clone has just a few counts. Produced via immunoSEQ multiplex PCR; TCRdb's table is partial and in-frame only. This table holds 35,000 to 40,000 clones, around 80% found once. Germline V gives CDR1 KGHDR, CDR2 SFDVKD. V dropped 3 bases and J dropped 4; count of bases not matched to a gene: 2. The CDR3 loop spans 14 amino acids. This chain connects TRBV24-1 to TRBJ1-5; 7 bases are shared with TRBD1. Sequencing input: peripheral blood. The receptor was isolated from a man older than 75 with active or convalescent COVID-19. CDR3 DNA sequence: TGTGCCACCAGTGATCCGACAGGGAATCAGCCCCAGCATTTT. Protein product: CATSDPTGNQPQHF.